The 22 T cell receptor beta chains below come from one sample, sequenced in a study of T cells after yellow fever vaccination. TCRdb analysed the 5' RACE reads with MiXCR anew, one entry per CDR3 protein. The table has 300,000 to 400,000 distinct CDR3 sequences, more than 8.5% seen once; the top ten hold 15% to 20%. Sequenced material: PBMCs, taken on the day of the first yellow fever vaccination. The receptors come from a man between 18 and 29 years old who received the YFV17D yellow fever vaccine.

This chain links TRBV18 with TRBJ2-6; D unclear. V was shortened by 2 bases and J by 0 bases, with 5 bases between the two germline ends. Germline V gives CDR1 KGHSH, CDR2 LQKENI. The CDR3 extends over 15 amino acids. The CDR3 loop reads CASSPSRSGANVLTF. Here the CDR3 DNA reads TGTGCCAGCTCACCAAGTCGCTCTGGGGCCAACGTCCTGACTTTC.

This clonotype came up many times. The chain uses TRBV5-1 and TRBJ1-1; perhaps TRBD1 as D (6 bases). Germline V gene lookup returns CDR1 SGHRS and CDR2 YFSETQ. The CDR3 has 15 amino acids. Deletions cut 0 bases from V and 5 bases from J, with 14 bases between. The CDR3 sequence: CASSLGFTGLTEAFF. The DNA of the CDR3 is TGCGCCAGCAGCTTGGGGTTTACAGGGTTGACTGAAGCTTTCTTT.

The rearrangement uses TRBV20-1 and TRBJ2-5; 8 nucleotides align to TRBD1. CDR3 length: 14 residues. Per germline, CDR1 DFQATT and CDR2 SNEGSKA (reference sequence). Trimming removed 6 bases from V and 7 bases from J; junction bases left unmatched: 13. The CDR3 sequence is CSALDRGVWGTQYF. CDR3 nucleotides: TGCAGTGCGCTTGACAGGGGCGTTTGGGGGACCCAGTACTTC.

This clonotype was picked up a small number of times. The rearrangement joins TRBV7-9 to TRBJ2-5, with D maybe TRBD1 (6 bases). The CDR3 has 14 residues. Germline V gene data show CDR1 as SEHNR and CDR2 as FQNEAQ (reference sequence). V was clipped by 7 bases and J by 4 bases, with 16 bases between them. The CDR3 sequence is CASTPSGAGETQYF. DNA for the CDR3: TGTGCCAGCACCCCTTCAGGGGCCGGAGAGACCCAGTACTTC.

This rearrangement joins TRBV5-4 to TRBJ2-1, with D uncertain. Germline assignment: CDR1 SGHNT and CDR2 YYREEE (reference sequence). Trimming took 4 bases from V and 6 from J, leaving 8 bases between them. CDR3 length equals 12 residues. CDR3 loop: CASSLPSNEQFF. For the CDR3, the DNA is TGTGCCAGCAGCCTCCCATCCAATGAGCAGTTCTTC.

This clonotype was picked up a small number of times. J is TRBJ2-1 and V is TRBV5-1, with D possibly TRBD2 on 6 matching bases. V was clipped by 0 bases and J by 6 bases, with 10 bases between them. Germline assignment: CDR1 SGHRS and CDR2 YFSETQ. The CDR3 totals 14 residues. CDR3 in amino acids: CASSLDLGGNEQFF. CDR3 in DNA: TGCGCCAGCAGCTTGGATCTCGGGGGCAATGAGCAGTTCTTC.

In this sample, this clonotype turned up a few times. J is TRBJ1-2 and V is TRBV15, with a possible D match to TRBD1 (5 bases). Germline CDR1 and CDR2: LNHNV and YYDKDF (reference sequence). V was trimmed by 0 bases and J by 2 bases, leaving 16 bases between them. The CDR3 totals 17 residues. The CDR3 coding sequence is TGTGCCACCAGCAGAGATCACGGTTTGGCAGGGAACTATGGCTACACCTTC. It yields the protein CATSRDHGLAGNYGYTF.

The rearrangement uses TRBV5-6 and TRBJ2-1; D not certain. V was shortened by 0 bases and J by 9 bases, with 7 bases between the two germline ends. This CDR3 region has 12 residues. Looked up from germline, CDR1 is SGHDT and CDR2 is YYEEEE. In DNA form, the CDR3 reads TGTGCCAGCAGCTTGGCCTCTAGTGAGCAGTTCTTC. The encoded protein is CASSLASSEQFF.

There are many counts of this clonotype. The rearrangement uses TRBV10-3 and TRBJ2-1; tentative D call: TRBD1 (6 bases). V was shortened by 5 bases and J by 16 bases, with 21 bases between the two germline ends. The CDR3 consists of 13 residues. Germline-derived CDR1 and CDR2 are ENHRY and SYGVKD. The CDR3 DNA reads as TGTGCCATCAGTACATCGGACAGTCCAAGCCTTTTCTTC. It specifies CAISTSDSPSLFF.

The chain carries TRBV4-2 and TRBJ2-7; 12 bases are shared with TRBD2. Germline CDR1 and CDR2: LGHNA and YNFKEQ. V dropped 4 bases and J dropped 5; count of bases not matched to a gene: 6. The CDR3 is 15 residues long. The CDR3 nucleotides are TGTGCCAGCAGCCGACTAGCGGGGGATTTCAACGAGCAGTACTTC. Protein: CASSRLAGDFNEQYF.

The chain has TRBV6-2 or TRBV6-3 and TRBJ2-7, with a tentative D call TRBD2 (5 bases). There are 12 residues in the CDR3. V lost 6 bases to trimming and J lost 4 bases, with 10 bases between them. Germline V gives CDR1 MNHEY, CDR2 SVGEGT. The CDR3 loop is CASRDPGYEQYV. The CDR3 DNA reads as TGTGCCAGCAGGGATCCGGGGTACGAGCAGTACGTC.

In this sample, this clonotype turned up a few times. The CDR3 reads CASSQDWKFYQPQHF. The DNA for the CDR3 is TGCGCCAGCAGCCAAGATTGGAAGTTCTATCAGCCCCAGCATTTT. The V and J genes are TRBV4-3 and TRBJ1-5; D gene ambiguous. This CDR3 is built from 15 residues. The V gene lost 0 bases and the J gene lost 5 bases, with 11 bases spanning the gap. Germline-derived CDR1 and CDR2 are LGHNA and YSLEER.

This clonotype turned up a few times. The chain combines TRBV5-1 with TRBJ2-3, with 12 bases matching TRBD2. The CDR3 sequence is 16 residues long. Germline CDR1 and CDR2: SGHRS and YFSETQ. V shed 4 bases, J shed 0 bases, and the junction held 3 bases outside the gene matches. In DNA form, the CDR3 reads TGCGCCAGCAGCCGGACTAGCGGGGCGAGCACAGATACGCAGTATTTT. Translation: CASSRTSGASTDTQYF. Full variable domain (missing parts from reference TRBV5-1 and TRBJ2-3): KAGVTQTPRYLIKTRGQQVTLSCSPISGHRSVSWYQQTPGQGLQFLFEYFSETQRNKGNFPGRFSGRQFSNSRSEMNVSTLELGDSALYLCASSRTSGASTDTQYFGPGTRLTVL.

This clonotype has just a few counts. This chain connects TRBV20-1 to TRBJ1-6; D perhaps matches TRBD1 (6 bases). This CDR3 is 21 amino acids long. V shed 6 bases and J shed 0 bases, with 30 bases lying between them. The germline V gene encodes CDR1 DFQATT and CDR2 SNEGSKA (reference sequence). CDR3 amino acids: CSAVALGTPRTGSSYNSPLHF. CDR3 in DNA: TGCAGTGCGGTCGCCTTAGGGACGCCCCGTACAGGGAGCTCCTATAATTCACCCCTCCACTTT.

This clonotype was seen repeatedly, ten times or more. J is TRBJ1-1 and V is TRBV7-9; 10 bases fit TRBD1. Germline V gene sequence: CDR1 SEHNR, CDR2 FQNEAQ (reference sequence). The junction had 11 bases not matched to a gene; V was cut back by 8 bases and J by 5 bases. The CDR3 is 15 residues long. CDR3 in DNA: TGTGCCAGCCCAACCTGGGGACAGGGGTATACTGAAGCTTTCTTT. Residues: CASPTWGQGYTEAFF.

V and J are TRBV11-1 and TRBJ2-7, with a weak D call TRBD2 (6 bases). The CDR3 runs 14 residues. CDR1 is SGHAT and CDR2 is FQDESV in the germline V gene (reference sequence). V was pared by 5 bases and J by 1 base, with 12 bases between. CDR3 nucleotides: TGTGCCAGCAGCCCCGGACGGGAGTCCTACGAGCAGTACGTC. This codes for CASSPGRESYEQYV.

This clonotype has a count of ten or more. This chain connects TRBV7-6 to TRBJ2-1; TRBD2 agrees at 8 bases. CDR1 is SGHVS, CDR2 FNYEAQ, per germline. J lost 4 bases, V lost 1 base, and 9 bases had no gene match. This CDR3 is built from 17 residues. CDR3 nucleotide sequence: TGTGCCAGCAGCTTAGGTCTGGGGACTAGTATGTACAATGAGCAGTTCTTC. Protein sequence: CASSLGLGTSMYNEQFF. Full variable domain (rest looked up from reference TRBV7-6 and TRBJ2-1): GAGVSQSPRYKVTKRGQDVALRCDPISGHVSLYWYRQALGQGPEFLTYFNYEAQQDKSGLPNDRFSAERPEGSISTLTIQRTEQRDSAMYRCASSLGLGTSMYNEQFFGPGTRLTVL.

This chain joins TRBV6-1 and TRBJ2-5; tentatively, D is TRBD2 (6 bases). Germline V lookup: CDR1 MNHNS, CDR2 SASEGT. V lost 9 bases and J lost 1, with 12 bases in between. The CDR3 is made up of 13 amino acids. The CDR3 bases are TGTGCCAGTAATCGGGGACTCCAAGAGACCCAGTACTTC. Translated: CASNRGLQETQYF.

The sample holds many counts of this clonotype. The gene calls are TRBV7-2 and TRBJ2-5; TRBD1 matches 9 bases. This CDR3 spans 15 amino acids. Losses at the gene ends were 0 bases for V and 5 bases for J; bases not matched to a gene: 4. The germline gives CDR1 SGHTA, CDR2 FQGNSA. CDR3 residues: CASSLASTGGETQYF. The CDR3 coding sequence is TGTGCCAGCAGCTTAGCGTCGACAGGGGGGGAGACCCAGTACTTC.

The V gene is TRBV5-1, the J gene TRBJ1-4, with 10 bases lining up with TRBD1. Germline V gene data show CDR1 as SGHRS and CDR2 as YFSETQ. The CDR3 has 15 residues. The trim removed 4 bases at V and 7 bases at J, leaving 7 bases unmatched. The CDR3 region is CASSAPTGGGEKLFF. CDR3 nucleotide sequence: TGCGCCAGCAGCGCCCCGACAGGGGGCGGTGAAAAACTGTTTTTT.

This chain joins TRBV12-3 or TRBV12-4 and TRBJ2-1; D not resolved. This CDR3 has 11 amino acids. Trimming cost V 8 bases and J 7 bases, with 9 bases left between them. CDR3 residues: CASLSGNEQFF. The CDR3 coding sequence is TGTGCCAGCCTAAGTGGGAATGAGCAGTTCTTC.

This clonotype was observed at least ten times. The V and J genes are TRBV5-1 and TRBJ2-1; tentative D call: TRBD2 (5 bases). V was trimmed by 0 bases and J by 6 bases, leaving 13 bases between them. Looked up from germline, CDR1 is SGHRS and CDR2 is YFSETQ. CDR3 length equals 15 residues. CDR3 DNA sequence: TGCGCCAGCAGCTTGGGGGCTAGCCCGCGCAATGAGCAGTTCTTC. Translation: CASSLGASPRNEQFF.